Listed below are T cell receptor beta chains from one sample, sequenced in a study of identical twins. A single record per CDR3 protein comes from TCRdb applying MiXCR to the 5' RACE reads. The sample shows 500,000 or so distinct CDR3 sequences, roughly an eighth of them seen only once. These data are also associated with another study on yellow fever vaccine responses in identical twins.

The specimen sequenced was CD4+ T cells sorted from blood. The receptor source for this set is a woman aged 18 to 35 in good health. Each CDR3 is given with its conserved first and last residue. The D gene is left open where the match is weak. Not all rows give a size; the values are once, few, many and, for expanded clones, a class.

D: TRBD2; size: NA; V: TRBV5-1; J: TRBJ2-7; CDR3: CASSLDISGGVYEQYF; DNA: TGCGCCAGCAGCTTGGATATTAGCGGGGGGGTCTACGAGCAGTACTTC
D: NA; size: NA; V: TRBV20-1; J: TRBJ2-7; CDR3: CSAPLGAASSYEQYF; DNA: TGCAGTGCTCCCTTGGGAGCGGCGAGCTCCTACGAGCAGTACTTC
D: NA; size: NA; V: TRBV3-1; J: TRBJ2-7; CDR3: CASRGHGGSYEQYF; DNA: TGTGCCAGCAGGGGCCATGGGGGCTCCTACGAGCAGTACTTC
D: NA; size: NA; V: TRBV20-1; J: TRBJ2-7; CDR3: CSARDEMAVLSSF; DNA: TGCAGTGCTAGAGATGAAATGGCAGTTTTGAGTAGCTTC
D: TRBD2; size: NA; V: TRBV19; J: TRBJ2-1; CDR3: CASSMVLAGLDQFF; DNA: TGTGCCAGTAGTATGGTACTAGCGGGATTGGATCAGTTCTTC
D: TRBD2; size: NA; V: TRBV7-6; J: TRBJ2-7; CDR3: CASTPRLAGEGEQYF; DNA: TGTGCCAGCACCCCTCGACTAGCGGGAGAAGGCGAGCAGTACTTC
D: NA; size: many; V: TRBV27; J: TRBJ2-1; CDR3: CASKPGQAYNEQFF; DNA: TGTGCCAGCAAGCCGGGACAAGCCTACAATGAGCAGTTCTTC
D: NA; size: NA; V: TRBV11-2; J: TRBJ2-1; CDR3: CASSLFFWGAQTYNEQFF; DNA: TGTGCCAGCAGCTTATTTTTCTGGGGGGCCCAAACCTACAATGAGCAGTTCTTC
D: NA; size: NA; V: TRBV6-5; J: TRBJ1-2; CDR3: CASSYSRAENYGYTF; DNA: TGTGCCAGCAGTTACTCGCGGGCAGAGAACTATGGCTACACCTTC
D: NA; size: NA; V: TRBV12-3/TRBV12-4; J: TRBJ2-1; CDR3: CASSLHPGAVGNEQFF; DNA: TGTGCCAGCAGCCTCCATCCGGGGGCGGTGGGGAATGAGCAGTTCTTC
D: NA; size: NA; V: TRBV28; J: TRBJ2-7; CDR3: CASSFGGAGAYEQYF; DNA: TGTGCCAGCAGTTTTGGTGGGGCAGGGGCCTACGAGCAGTACTTC
D: TRBD2; size: few; V: TRBV28; J: TRBJ2-5; CDR3: CASRLGLAGGQETQYF; DNA: TGTGCCAGCAGACTCGGACTAGCGGGAGGTCAAGAGACCCAGTACTTC
D: NA; size: many; V: TRBV18; J: TRBJ2-6; CDR3: CASSPQQGSGANVLTF; DNA: TGTGCCAGCTCACCACAGCAGGGCTCTGGGGCCAACGTCCTGACTTTC
D: NA; size: NA; V: TRBV4-1; J: TRBJ2-1; CDR3: CASSQHRSAGQGRNNEQFF; DNA: TGCGCCAGCAGCCAACACAGGTCGGCCGGGCAGGGGAGAAACAATGAGCAGTTCTTC
D: TRBD2; size: NA; V: TRBV27; J: TRBJ2-1; CDR3: CASSRLPGLAGNEQFF; DNA: TGTGCCAGCAGCAGATTACCCGGACTAGCGGGAAATGAGCAGTTCTTC
D: NA; size: many; V: TRBV5-1; J: TRBJ2-4; CDR3: CASSLATGLLAKNIQYF; DNA: TGCGCCAGCAGCTTGGCCACAGGCTTACTAGCCAAAAACATTCAGTACTTC
D: NA; size: NA; V: TRBV6-2/TRBV6-3; J: TRBJ1-1; CDR3: CASSAWDTEAFF; DNA: TGTGCCAGCAGTGCCTGGGACACTGAAGCTTTCTTT
D: NA; size: NA; V: TRBV23-1; J: TRBJ2-5; CDR3: CASNSGVPRTQYF; DNA: TGCGCCAGCAACTCGGGAGTTCCGAGGACCCAGTACTTC
D: NA; size: many; V: TRBV25-1; J: TRBJ2-3; CDR3: CASSPLGAYTQYF; DNA: TGTGCCAGCAGTCCCCTTGGGGCCTATACGCAGTATTTT
D: NA; size: few; V: TRBV9; J: TRBJ1-2; CDR3: CASSVDTSNYGYTF; DNA: TGTGCCAGCAGCGTAGACACGTCTAACTATGGCTACACCTTC
D: NA; size: NA; V: TRBV6-5; J: TRBJ1-2; CDR3: CASSYSSYTYGYTF; DNA: TGTGCCAGCAGTTACTCGAGTTACACCTATGGCTACACCTTC
D: TRBD2; size: NA; V: TRBV29-1; J: TRBJ2-3; CDR3: CSVVLRGSLYTDTQYF; DNA: TGCAGCGTTGTCCTGCGGGGGAGCCTTTACACAGATACGCAGTATTTT
D: NA; size: NA; V: TRBV7-9; J: TRBJ2-3; CDR3: CASSLDTRGNTDTQYF; DNA: TGTGCCAGCAGCTTAGACACGCGGGGCAACACAGATACGCAGTATTTT
D: NA; size: many; V: TRBV21-1; J: TRBJ2-2; CDR3: CASSPLPTGELFF; DNA: TGTGCCAGCAGCCCCCTCCCCACCGGGGAGCTGTTTTTT
D: TRBD1; size: few; V: TRBV2; J: TRBJ2-2; CDR3: CASSTVTGERTGELFF; DNA: TGTGCCAGCAGTACCGTGACAGGGGAACGAACCGGGGAGCTGTTTTTT
D: NA; size: NA; V: TRBV7-2; J: TRBJ2-1; CDR3: CASSKLVPREQFF; DNA: TGTGCCAGCAGCAAACTGGTCCCCAGGGAGCAGTTCTTC
D: TRBD2; size: NA; V: TRBV12-3/TRBV12-4; J: TRBJ2-1; CDR3: CASSRTSGKGNEQFF; DNA: TGTGCCAGCAGTCGGACTAGCGGCAAGGGGAATGAGCAGTTCTTC
D: NA; size: NA; V: TRBV6-2/TRBV6-3; J: TRBJ2-7; CDR3: CASSNPLPYEQYF; DNA: TGTGCCAGCAGTAACCCCCTCCCCTACGAGCAGTACTTC
D: NA; size: NA; V: TRBV12-3/TRBV12-4; J: TRBJ2-7; CDR3: CASILGGGRGEQYF; DNA: TGTGCCAGCATCTTAGGGGGAGGGAGAGGGGAGCAGTACTTC
D: NA; size: few; V: TRBV6-2/TRBV6-3; J: TRBJ2-1; CDR3: CASSFYEVEFF; DNA: TGTGCCAGCAGTTTTTACGAGGTTGAGTTCTTC
D: NA; size: NA; V: TRBV4-2; J: TRBJ2-3; CDR3: CASSQDPGSGDTQYF; DNA: TGTGCCAGCAGCCAAGATCCCGGGAGCGGGGATACGCAGTATTTT
D: NA; size: few; V: TRBV20-1; J: TRBJ2-1; CDR3: CSARIDGSGNEQFF; DNA: TGCAGTGCCCGAATTGATGGTAGCGGCAATGAGCAGTTCTTC
D: NA; size: many; V: TRBV15; J: TRBJ1-2; CDR3: CATSRASSVEGYTF; DNA: TGTGCCACCAGCAGAGCGAGTTCGGTGGAAGGCTACACCTTC
D: TRBD2; size: NA; V: TRBV15; J: TRBJ2-7; CDR3: CATSRDLVSGSYEQYF; DNA: TGTGCCACCAGCAGAGATCTTGTTAGCGGGAGTTACGAGCAGTACTTC
D: NA; size: NA; V: TRBV10-3; J: TRBJ2-5; CDR3: CAISDPGREETQYF; DNA: TGTGCCATCAGTGATCCCGGGAGAGAAGAGACCCAGTACTTC
D: TRBD1; size: few; V: TRBV7-3; J: TRBJ1-1; CDR3: CASSVTPDRVNEAFF; DNA: TGTGCCAGCAGCGTAACTCCGGACAGGGTAAATGAAGCTTTCTTT
D: NA; size: NA; V: TRBV20-1; J: TRBJ2-7; CDR3: CSASGSRREQYF; DNA: TGCAGTGCTAGCGGGAGTAGGCGCGAGCAGTACTTC
D: TRBD2; size: few; V: TRBV12-3/TRBV12-4; J: TRBJ2-3; CDR3: CASATTTPGTSGRSDTQYF; DNA: TGTGCCAGCGCCACGACCACCCCCGGGACTAGCGGGAGATCAGATACGCAGTATTTT
D: TRBD2; size: NA; V: TRBV29-1; J: TRBJ2-5; CDR3: CSVEETGAGGRQTQYF; DNA: TGCAGCGTTGAAGAAACGGGAGCGGGGGGGCGGCAGACCCAGTACTTC
D: NA; size: NA; V: TRBV12-3/TRBV12-4; J: TRBJ2-7; CDR3: CVSSFRGLSSYEQYF; DNA: TGTGTCAGCAGTTTCCGGGGCCTGAGCTCCTACGAGCAGTACTTC
D: TRBD1; size: many; V: TRBV12-3/TRBV12-4; J: TRBJ2-5; CDR3: CASSQGTGRQTQYF; DNA: TGTGCCAGCAGCCAAGGGACAGGGAGGCAGACCCAGTACTTC
D: NA; size: NA; V: TRBV7-2; J: TRBJ2-1; CDR3: CASRVPGLGTDEQFF; DNA: TGTGCCAGCAGGGTTCCGGGACTGGGGACAGATGAGCAGTTCTTC
D: TRBD1; size: few; V: TRBV5-1; J: TRBJ1-4; CDR3: CASSLDPGGAFNEKLFF; DNA: TGCGCCAGCAGCTTGGATCCAGGGGGCGCTTTTAATGAAAAACTGTTTTTT
D: NA; size: few; V: TRBV6-1; J: TRBJ2-1; CDR3: CASSELKRGSYNEQFF; DNA: TGTGCCAGCAGTGAATTGAAGAGGGGCTCCTACAATGAGCAGTTCTTC
D: TRBD1; size: few; V: TRBV10-3; J: TRBJ2-5; CDR3: CAIRGQGALETQYF; DNA: TGTGCCATCAGAGGACAGGGGGCTTTGGAGACCCAGTACTTC
D: TRBD2; size: NA; V: TRBV24-1; J: TRBJ2-7; CDR3: CATSDLRTSGGDSYEQYF; DNA: TGTGCCACCAGTGATTTACGAACTAGCGGGGGTGACTCCTACGAGCAGTACTTC
D: TRBD1; size: NA; V: TRBV28; J: TRBJ1-1; CDR3: CASSLETGRGGMNTEAFF; DNA: TGTGCCAGCAGTTTGGAGACAGGGAGGGGGGGCATGAACACTGAAGCTTTCTTT